Reported below is one TCR beta chain. The antigen remains unidentified. The study made its TRB cDNA libraries by 5' RACE, adding UMI labels. TCRdb re-called the 5' RACE reads and shows each CDR3 protein once, DNA omitted. Its table records approximately 100,000 distinct CDR3 sequences. The sample belongs to a study of CXCR3-negative and CXCR3-positive naive CD8 T cells. Study-level points and caveats: TRB CDR3 properties served as the basis for inferring TCR strength, and surface CD5 was comparable between naive subsets.

The CDR3 consists of 13 residues. Germline CDR1 is MDHEN and CDR2 is SYDVKM. The genes are TRBV28 and TRBJ2-7; with no DNA, the TCRdb D assignment of TRBD1 cannot be verified. The source is a human donor in good health. Some clones in this sample may be carry-over from other donors' samples. The material sequenced was naive CXCR3- CD8+ T cells from blood. This sample's subset: CD45RO-CCR7+CD27+CD95- naive CD8+ T cells lacking CXCR3 (TNR3-). CDR3 protein: CASPWDRSYEQYF.